The 9 T cell receptor beta chains listed next were all sequenced from one sample in a study of shared clonotypes between healthy human individuals. It was CD45RO-negative cells, positively selected for CCR7, that made up naive CD8 cells, with terminally differentiated effector memory CD45RA+ cells excluded. Clones were sequenced by immunoSEQ multiplex PCR, and TCRdb holds only the in-frame ones, with some missing. The sample yields about 2,100,000 clones, approximately 94% seen once. Sample: naive CD8+ T cells from PBMCs. The receptors shown here come from a man aged 18 to 30 in good health. Some clones in this sample may be carry-over from other donors' samples.

This clone was detected only a few times. The CDR3 is CASSATVSYEQYF. Written as DNA, the CDR3 is TGTGCCAGCAGTGCGACGGTTTCCTACGAGCAGTACTTC. The chain is built from TRBV6-1 and TRBJ2-7; D gene unclear. CDR3 length: 13 amino acids. The germline gives CDR1 MNHNS, CDR2 SASEGT. V was trimmed by 4 bases and J by 1 base, leaving 8 bases between them.

The V call is TRBV7-6, the J call TRBJ2-3; D uncertain. The germline gives CDR1 SGHVS, CDR2 FNYEAQ. V lost 1 base and J 6 bases, leaving 17 bases between the germline ends. This CDR3 has 16 amino acids. The CDR3 region has the DNA TGTGCCAGCAGCTTAGAGGTGTCTATCCTTCTTGATACGCAGTATTTT. It yields the protein CASSLEVSILLDTQYF. The entire variable domain, with the rest obtained from reference TRBV7-6 and TRBJ2-3, is as follows: GAGVSQSPRYKVTKRGQDVALRCDPISGHVSLYWYRQALGQGPEFLTYFNYEAQQDKSGLPNDRFSAERPEGSISTLTIQRTEQRDSAMYRCASSLEVSILLDTQYFGPGTRLTVL.

This rearrangement joins TRBV6-5 to TRBJ1-5; D ambiguous. Deletions cut 9 bases from V and 2 bases from J, with 17 bases between. This CDR3 has 15 residues. From germline, CDR1 is MNHEY and CDR2 SVGAGI. The DNA for the CDR3 is TGTGCCAGTGCACCCGGGGTGTCGGGCAATCAGCCCCAGCATTTT. Residues: CASAPGVSGNQPQHF.

The rearrangement links TRBV27 to TRBJ1-3; D gene unclear. The CDR3 is 14 amino acids. The V gene lost 2 bases and the J gene lost 7 bases, with 12 bases spanning the gap. CDR1 and CDR2 (germline): MNHEY, SMNVEV (reference sequence). CDR3 sequence: CASSLVMGFNTIYF. Here the CDR3 DNA reads TGTGCCAGCAGTTTAGTTATGGGTTTCAACACCATATATTTT.

The gene calls are TRBV5-1 and TRBJ2-5, with 11 bases aligning to TRBD2. This CDR3 has 16 amino acids. CDR1 and CDR2 (germline): SGHRS, YFSETQ. V trimming: 0 bases; J trimming: 2 bases; junction bases outside the gene matches: 3. CDR3: CASSLVGTSGQETQYF. Here the CDR3 DNA reads TGCGCCAGCAGCTTGGTGGGGACTAGCGGACAAGAGACCCAGTACTTC.

V gene TRBV28 combines with J gene TRBJ2-1, with 10 positions matching TRBD2. CDR1 and CDR2 (germline): MDHEN, SYDVKM. The CDR3 sequence is 18 residues long. Germline trimming cut 4 bases from V and 6 bases from J; bases unmatched to any gene: 15. CDR3 bases: TGTGCCAGCAGTTACGCCCTGTTGAGGACTAGCGGCACCAATGAGCAGTTCTTC. Protein sequence: CASSYALLRTSGTNEQFF.

Written as DNA, the CDR3 is TGTGCCAGCAGCGAGAAGACAGAGGGTACGCAGTATTTT. Translated, it gives CASSEKTEGTQYF. J is TRBJ2-3 and V is TRBV5-4, with D perhaps assigned TRBD1 or TRBD2 (5 bases each). V lost 4 bases and J lost 8, with 14 bases in between. Germline V CDR1 and CDR2: SGHNT, YYREEE (reference sequence). The CDR3 has 13 residues.

This clone was counted a few times. The same CDR3 can be traced to other DNA sequences in this sample. The V gene is TRBV7-9, the J gene TRBJ2-2; D is uncertain. The CDR3 extends over 11 amino acids. Per germline, CDR1 SEHNR and CDR2 FQNEAQ (reference sequence). V gave up 1 base and J gave up 9 bases, with 3 bases separating them. This CDR3 is CASSLGRELFF. DNA for the CDR3: TGTGCCAGCAGCTTAGGCAGGGAGCTGTTTTTT. Based on the CDR3 plus reference TRBV7-9 and TRBJ2-2, the full variable domain is DTGVSQNPRHKITKRGQNVTFRCDPISEHNRLYWYRQTLGQGPEFLTYFQNEAQLEKSRLLSDRFSAERPKGSFSTLEIQRTEQGDSAMYLCASSLGRELFFGEGSRLTVL.

This chain uses TRBV7-8 with TRBJ2-3, with D hard to call. V was trimmed by 0 bases and J by 0 bases, leaving 13 bases between them. This CDR3 is built from 17 residues. CDR1 SGHVS and CDR2 FQNEAQ come from the germline V gene. CDR3 nucleotides: TGTGCCAGCAGCTTAGCTCTGGGCGAGACTAGCACAGATACGCAGTATTTT. Residues: CASSLALGETSTDTQYF.